This T cell receptor beta chain was recovered during a study of T cell responses to AZD1222 COVID-19 vaccine. Study-level points and caveats: Spike-specific TCRs gained breadth and depth after people received two AZD1222 doses. Among the donors, most were white British and more were female, and clonal diversity was possibly underestimated.

With respect to this clone: Its antigen remains unidentified.

Only in-frame clones appear in the TCRdb table, and some are missing; sequencing was by immunoSEQ multiplex PCR. Here the sample spans about 140,000 clones, 85% to 95% being singletons. Trimming pared 5 bases from V and 12 bases from J, leaving 13 bases between. CDR3 length: 11 amino acids. CDR1 is MDHEN and CDR2 is SYDVKM in the germline V gene. V is TRBV28 and J is TRBJ2-5, with no clear D. The material sequenced was peripheral blood, taken after recovery from COVID-19. The origin of this receptor is an adult who had recovered from COVID-19. The CDR3 here is CASSQDPWKYF. Written as DNA, the CDR3 is TGTGCCAGCAGTCAGGACCCGTGGAAGTACTTC.